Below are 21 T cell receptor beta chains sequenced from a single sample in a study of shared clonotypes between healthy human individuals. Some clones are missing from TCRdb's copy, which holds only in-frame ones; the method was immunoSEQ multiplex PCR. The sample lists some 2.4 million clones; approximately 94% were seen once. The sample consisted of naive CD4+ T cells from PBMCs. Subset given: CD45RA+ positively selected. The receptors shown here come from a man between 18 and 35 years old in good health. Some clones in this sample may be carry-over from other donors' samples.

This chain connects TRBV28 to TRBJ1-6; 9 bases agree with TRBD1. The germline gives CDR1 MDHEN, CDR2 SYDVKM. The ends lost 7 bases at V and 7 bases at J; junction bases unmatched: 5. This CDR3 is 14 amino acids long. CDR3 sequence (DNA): TGTGCCAGCACCCCGACAGGGGGAAATTCACCCCTCCACTTT. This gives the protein CASTPTGGNSPLHF.

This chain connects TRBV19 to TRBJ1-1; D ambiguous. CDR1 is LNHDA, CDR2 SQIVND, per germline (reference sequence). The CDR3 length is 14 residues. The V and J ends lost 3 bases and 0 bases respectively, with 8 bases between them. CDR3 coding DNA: TGTGCCAGTAGTATGGGGTGGTTGAACACTGAAGCTTTCTTT. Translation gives CASSMGWLNTEAFF.

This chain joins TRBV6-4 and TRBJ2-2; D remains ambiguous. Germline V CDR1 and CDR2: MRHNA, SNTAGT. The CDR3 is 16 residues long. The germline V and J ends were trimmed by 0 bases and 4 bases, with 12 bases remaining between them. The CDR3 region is CASSDSRAGPTGELFF. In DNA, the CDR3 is TGTGCCAGCAGTGACTCGCGAGCCGGGCCCACCGGGGAGCTGTTTTTT.

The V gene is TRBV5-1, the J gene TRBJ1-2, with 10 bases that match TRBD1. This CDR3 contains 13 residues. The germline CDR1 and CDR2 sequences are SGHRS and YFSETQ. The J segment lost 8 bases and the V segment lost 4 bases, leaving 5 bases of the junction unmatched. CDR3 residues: CASSRGQGGGYTF. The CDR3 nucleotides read TGCGCCAGCAGCCGTGGACAGGGGGGAGGCTACACCTTC.

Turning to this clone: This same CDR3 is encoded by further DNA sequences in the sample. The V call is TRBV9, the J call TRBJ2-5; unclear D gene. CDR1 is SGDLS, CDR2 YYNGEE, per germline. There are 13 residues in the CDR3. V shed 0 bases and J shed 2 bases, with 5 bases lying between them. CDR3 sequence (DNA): TGTGCCAGCAGCGTAGGCAGGCAAGAGACCCAGTACTTC. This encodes CASSVGRQETQYF.

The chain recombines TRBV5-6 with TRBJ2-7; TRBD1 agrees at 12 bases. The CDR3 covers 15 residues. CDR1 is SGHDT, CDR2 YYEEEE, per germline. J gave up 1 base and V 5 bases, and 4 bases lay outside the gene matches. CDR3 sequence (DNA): TGTGCCAGCAGTTGGGACAGGGGGCTTTCCTACGAGCAGTACTTC. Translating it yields CASSWDRGLSYEQYF. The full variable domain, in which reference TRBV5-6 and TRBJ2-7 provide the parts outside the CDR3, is DAGVTQSPTHLIKTRGQQVTLRCSPKSGHDTVSWYQQALGQGPQFIFQYYEEEERQRGNFPDRFSGHQFPNYSSELNVNALLLGDSALYLCASSWDRGLSYEQYFGPGTRLTVT.

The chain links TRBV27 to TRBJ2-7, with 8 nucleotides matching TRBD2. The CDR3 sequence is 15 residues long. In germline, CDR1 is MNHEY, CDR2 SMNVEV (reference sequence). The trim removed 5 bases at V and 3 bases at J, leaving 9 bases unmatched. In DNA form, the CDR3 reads TGTGCCAGCAGTCCCCTTTCGAGCGGGGGCTACGAGCAGTACTTC. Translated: CASSPLSSGGYEQYF.

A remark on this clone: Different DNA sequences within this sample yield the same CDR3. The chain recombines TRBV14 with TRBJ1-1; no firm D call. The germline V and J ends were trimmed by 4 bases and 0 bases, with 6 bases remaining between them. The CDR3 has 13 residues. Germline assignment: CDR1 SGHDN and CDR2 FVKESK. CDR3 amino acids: CASSPSMNTEAFF. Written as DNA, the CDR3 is TGTGCCAGCAGCCCATCAATGAACACTGAAGCTTTCTTT.

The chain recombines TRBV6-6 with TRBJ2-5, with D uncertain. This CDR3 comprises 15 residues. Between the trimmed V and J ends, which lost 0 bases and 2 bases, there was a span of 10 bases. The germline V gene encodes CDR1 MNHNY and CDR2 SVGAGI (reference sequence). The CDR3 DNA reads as TGTGCCAGCAGTTACTCTACAGCCTCACAAGAGACCCAGTACTTC. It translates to CASSYSTASQETQYF.

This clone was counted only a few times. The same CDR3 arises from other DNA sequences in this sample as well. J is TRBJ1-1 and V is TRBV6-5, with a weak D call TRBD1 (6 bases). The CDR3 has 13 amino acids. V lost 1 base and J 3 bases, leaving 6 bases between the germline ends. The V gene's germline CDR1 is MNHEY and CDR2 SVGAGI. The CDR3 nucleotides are TGTGCCAGCAGTTACTACAGGGACACTGAAGCTTTCTTT. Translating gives CASSYYRDTEAFF.

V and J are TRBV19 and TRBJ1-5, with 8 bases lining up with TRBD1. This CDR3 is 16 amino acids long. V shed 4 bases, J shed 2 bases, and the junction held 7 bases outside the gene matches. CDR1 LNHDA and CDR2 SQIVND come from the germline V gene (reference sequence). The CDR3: CASSTDRGRGNQPQHF. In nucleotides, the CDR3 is TGTGCCAGTAGTACTGACAGGGGCAGGGGCAATCAGCCCCAGCATTTT. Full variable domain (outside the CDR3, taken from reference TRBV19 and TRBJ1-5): DGGITQSPKYLFRKEGQNVTLSCEQNLNHDAMYWYRQDPGQGLRLIYYSQIVNDFQKGDIAEGYSVSREKKESFPLTVTSAQKNPTAFYLCASSTDRGRGNQPQHFGDGTRLSIL.

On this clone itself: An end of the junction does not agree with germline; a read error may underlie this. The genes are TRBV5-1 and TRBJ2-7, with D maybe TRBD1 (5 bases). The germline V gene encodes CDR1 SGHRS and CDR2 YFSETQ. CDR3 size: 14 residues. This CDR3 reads CASSVTDTPYVQYF. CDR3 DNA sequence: TGCGCCAGCAGCGTGACAGATACTCCCTACGTGCAGTACTTC. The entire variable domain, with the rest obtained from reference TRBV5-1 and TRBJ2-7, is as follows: KAGVTQTPRYLIKTRGQQVTLSCSPISGHRSVSWYQQTPGQGLQFLFEYFSETQRNKGNFPGRFSGRQFSNSRSEMNVSTLELGDSALYLCASSVTDTPYVQYFGPGTRLTVT.

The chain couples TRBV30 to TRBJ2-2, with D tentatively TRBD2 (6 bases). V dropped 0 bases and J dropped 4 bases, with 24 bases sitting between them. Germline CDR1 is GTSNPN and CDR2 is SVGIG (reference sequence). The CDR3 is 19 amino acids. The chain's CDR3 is CAWSVRGLLRWESTGELFF. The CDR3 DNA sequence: TGTGCCTGGAGTGTAAGGGGACTTCTCCGGTGGGAGTCCACCGGGGAGCTGTTTTTT.

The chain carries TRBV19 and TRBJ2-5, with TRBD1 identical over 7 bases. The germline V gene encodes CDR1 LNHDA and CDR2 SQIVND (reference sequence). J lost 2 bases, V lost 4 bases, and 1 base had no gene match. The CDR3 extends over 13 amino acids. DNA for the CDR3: TGTGCCAGTAGTAGGGACAGTCAAGAGACCCAGTACTTC. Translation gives CASSRDSQETQYF.

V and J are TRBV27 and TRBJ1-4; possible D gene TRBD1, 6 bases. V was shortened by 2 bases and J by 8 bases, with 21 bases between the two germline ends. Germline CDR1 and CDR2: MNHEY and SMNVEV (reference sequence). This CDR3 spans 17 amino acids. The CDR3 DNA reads TGTGCCAGCAGTTTAGGATATCGGGGGGGCAGACGGGAAAAACTGTTTTTT. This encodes CASSLGYRGGRREKLFF.

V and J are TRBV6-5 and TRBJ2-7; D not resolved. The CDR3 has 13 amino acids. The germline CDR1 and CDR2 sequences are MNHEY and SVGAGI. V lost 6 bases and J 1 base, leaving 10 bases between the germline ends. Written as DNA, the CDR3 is TGTGCCAGCAGAGGAACCCCGTCCTACGAGCAGTACTTC. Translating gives CASRGTPSYEQYF.

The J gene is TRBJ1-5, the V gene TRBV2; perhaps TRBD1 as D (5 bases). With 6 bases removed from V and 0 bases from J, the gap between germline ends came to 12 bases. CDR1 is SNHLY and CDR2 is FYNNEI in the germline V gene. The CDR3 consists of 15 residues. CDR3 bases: TGTGCCAGCAGGCCAAGGGGACGTAGCAATCAGCCCCAGCATTTT. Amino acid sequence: CASRPRGRSNQPQHF.

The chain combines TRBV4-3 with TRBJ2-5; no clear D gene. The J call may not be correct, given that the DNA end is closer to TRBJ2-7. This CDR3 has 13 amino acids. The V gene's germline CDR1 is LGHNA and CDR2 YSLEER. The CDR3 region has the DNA TGCGCCAGCAGCCAAGATTTACGGTACGAGCAGTACTTC. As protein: CASSQDLRYEQYF.

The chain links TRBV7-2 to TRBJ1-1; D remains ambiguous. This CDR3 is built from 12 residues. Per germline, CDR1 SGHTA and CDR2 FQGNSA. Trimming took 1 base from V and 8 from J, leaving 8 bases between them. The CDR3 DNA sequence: TGTGCCAGCAGCTTAGGAGTAGGGGAAGCTTTCTTT. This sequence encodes CASSLGVGEAFF.

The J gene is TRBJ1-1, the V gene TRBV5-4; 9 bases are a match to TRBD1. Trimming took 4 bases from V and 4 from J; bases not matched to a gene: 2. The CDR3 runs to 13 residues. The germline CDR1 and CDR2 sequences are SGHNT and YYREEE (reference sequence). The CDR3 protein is CASSVTGGTEAFF. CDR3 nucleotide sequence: TGTGCCAGCAGCGTGACAGGGGGCACTGAAGCTTTCTTT.

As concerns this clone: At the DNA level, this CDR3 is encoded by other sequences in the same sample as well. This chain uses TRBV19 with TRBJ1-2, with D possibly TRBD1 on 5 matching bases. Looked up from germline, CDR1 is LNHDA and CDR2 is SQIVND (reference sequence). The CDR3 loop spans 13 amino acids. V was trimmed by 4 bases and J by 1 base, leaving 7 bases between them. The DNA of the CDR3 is TGTGCCAGTAGTACAGGGCTTAACTATGGCTACACCTTC. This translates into CASSTGLNYGYTF.